The clone carrying this TCR beta chain came up a few times. The source of the sample is a study of T-cell memory formation after mild COVID-19. TCRdb reprocessed the 5' RACE reads with MiXCR, giving one entry per CDR3 protein. The sample contains under 600,000 distinct CDR3 sequences, roughly 20% of which appear only once. V lost 1 base to trimming and J lost 1 base, with 7 bases between them. The CDR3 runs to 15 residues. This chain joins TRBV12-3 or TRBV12-4 and TRBJ2-2, with a possible D match to TRBD1 (5 bases). This sequence originates from an adult woman who had mild COVID-19 (a few samples of this study predate the infection). Cell type and time point are not known. The sample consisted of PBMCs or a T cell subset sorted from them (not recorded which). The CDR3 region is CASSLDRLNTGELFF. The CDR3 DNA reads TGTGCCAGCAGTTTAGACAGGCTGAACACCGGGGAGCTGTTTTTT.